This is a list of T cell receptor beta chains from one sample in a study of blood T cell repertoires in COVID-19. TCRdb's table, derived via immunoSEQ multiplex PCR, lists solely in-frame clones and lacks some. The table shows approximately 250,000 clones, with roughly 80% occurring only once. Specimen: peripheral blood. The receptor set was obtained from a woman aged 55-70 years with active or convalescent COVID-19. Both conserved end residues are part of each CDR3. A D gene is named only where the DNA matches it firmly. For some rows the clone size is stated as once, few or many, or as a class when expanded; others skip it.

TRBJ2-1 | - | TRBD2 | TRBV9 | 15 | CASSVTSGRIGEQFF | TGTGCCAGCAGCGTGACTAGCGGGAGGATCGGTGAGCAGTTCTTC
TRBJ1-1 | - | - | TRBV27 | 11 | CASSRGGDAFF | TGTGCCAGCAGTAGGGGGGGCGACGCTTTCTTT
TRBJ2-1 | - | - | TRBV7-9 | 14 | CASSLVQFKNEQFF | TGTGCCAGCAGCTTGGTACAGTTCAAGAATGAGCAGTTCTTC
TRBJ2-5 | few | - | TRBV2 | 12 | CARGRARETQYF | TGTGCCAGGGGGAGAGCGAGGGAGACCCAGTACTTC
TRBJ1-1 | - | - | TRBV19 | 13 | CASHAQGNTEAFF | TGTGCCAGTCACGCTCAGGGTAACACTGAAGCTTTCTTT
TRBJ2-2 | - | - | TRBV25-1 | 15 | CASSEFPERAGELFF | TGTGCCAGCAGTGAGTTCCCGGAGCGGGCCGGGGAGCTGTTTTTT
TRBJ1-1 | - | - | TRBV15 | 17 | CATSRDGQGLEQTEAFF | TGTGCCACCAGCAGAGATGGTCAGGGGTTAGAACAGACTGAAGCTTTCTTT
TRBJ1-1 | - | - | TRBV7-2 | 14 | CASSALGGRTEAFF | TGTGCCAGCAGCGCCCTGGGGGGGCGGACTGAAGCTTTCTTT
TRBJ1-2 | - | - | TRBV5-1 | 15 | CASSLGGQQALGHTF | TGCGCCAGCAGCTTGGGTGGACAACAAGCATTGGGGCACACCTTC
TRBJ2-5 | - | TRBD1 | TRBV7-8 | 14 | CASFRQGAGETQYF | TGTGCCAGTTTCCGACAGGGGGCGGGGGAGACCCAGTACTTC
TRBJ2-7 | - | - | TRBV6-5 | 14 | CASSPRSKFYEQYF | TGTGCCAGCAGTCCGCGGTCCAAGTTCTACGAGCAGTACTTC
TRBJ2-1 | - | - | TRBV19 | 17 | CASSPVGRTNSYNEQFF | TGTGCCAGTTCCCCCGTAGGTCGGACTAACTCCTACAATGAGCAGTTCTTC
TRBJ1-3 | - | TRBD1 | TRBV19 | 15 | CATSLDRGTGNTIYF | TGTGCTACTTCCCTGGACAGGGGTACTGGAAACACCATATATTTT
TRBJ2-3 | - | - | TRBV5-1 | 16 | CASSLPPDRDTDTQYF | TGCGCCAGCAGCCTACCCCCGGACAGAGACACAGATACGCAGTATTTT
TRBJ2-5 | - | - | TRBV11-2 | 15 | CASSSVGGGGETQYF | TGTGCCAGCAGCTCCGTAGGGGGGGGAGGTGAGACCCAGTACTTC
TRBJ2-5 | - | - | TRBV3-1/TRBV3-2 | 13 | CASSQVRGETQYF | TGTGCCAGCAGCCAAGTCCGGGGAGAGACCCAGTACTTC
TRBJ1-3 | - | - | TRBV3-1/TRBV3-2 | 15 | CASSQGLEPGNTIYF | TGTGCCAGCAGCCAAGGTCTAGAACCTGGAAACACCATATATTTT
TRBJ2-5 | - | TRBD2 | TRBV5-1 | 16 | CASSLRLAGGEQTQYF | TGCGCCAGCAGCTTGAGGCTAGCGGGGGGGGAACAGACCCAGTACTTC
TRBJ2-3 | - | - | TRBV25-1 | 14 | CASSSEYGTDTQYF | TGTGCCAGCAGTAGCGAGTATGGCACAGATACGCAGTATTTT
TRBJ2-7 | - | TRBD2 | TRBV11-2 | 11 | CASSHGLAVIF | TGTGCCAGCAGCCACGGACTAGCGGTCATCTTC
TRBJ1-4 | - | TRBD1 | TRBV5-4 | 15 | CASSQDRGQNEKLFF | TGTGCCAGCAGCCAGGACAGGGGACAAAATGAAAAACTGTTTTTT
TRBJ1-1 | - | TRBD1 | TRBV2 | 13 | CASTDRVWTEAFF | TGTGCCAGCACCGACAGGGTATGGACTGAAGCTTTCTTT
TRBJ1-4 | - | TRBD1 | TRBV11-2 | 14 | CASSRDRVYEKLFF | TGTGCCAGCAGCCGAGACAGGGTTTATGAAAAACTGTTTTTT
TRBJ2-1 | - | TRBD2 | TRBV28 | 16 | CASSSQAGVFNNEQFF | TGTGCCAGCAGTTCCCAGGCGGGAGTGTTTAACAATGAGCAGTTCTTC
TRBJ1-5 | - | - | TRBV2 | 13 | CASSTFRNQPQHF | TGTGCCAGCAGTACTTTCCGCAATCAGCCCCAGCATTTT